Below, one T cell receptor beta chain is given with its context. Its antigen remains unidentified. This sample was included in a study of blood T cells in healthy people across ages. Findings and caveats of the study: No conclusive comparison of naive versus antigen-experienced cells was possible with unsorted PBMCs. In long-lived donors, naive CD4+ cell counts and diversity exceeded those of aged donors.

CDR1 and CDR2 from the germline V gene are SQVTM and ANQGSEA. The V end lost 6 bases, the J end lost 7 bases, and 8 bases lay between the germline ends. CDR3 length: 10 amino acids. A second PCR of roughly 7 to 11 cycles used a sample-barcoded 5' primer and a J-beta primer mix. Each CDR3 protein gets one entry after TCRdb re-called the 5' RACE reads with MiXCR. The sample has roughly 2 million distinct CDR3 sequences; approximately 50% are singletons. V and J are TRBV29-1 and TRBJ2-3; D is unclear. Sequencing was performed on blood. The receptor comes from a woman aged 40 to 50 in good health. As DNA, the CDR3 is TGCAGCGTAGGCCTCTATACGCAGTATTTT. This gives the protein CSVGLYTQYF.